The 3 T cell receptor beta chains below come from one sample, sequenced in a study of cytomegalovirus exposure and HLA in healthy donors. The study ran its PCR with 60 Vbeta and 13 Jbeta primers. The data were produced by immunoSEQ multiplex PCR, yet TCRdb's version contains in-frame clones alone and is incomplete. This repertoire shows 150,000 to 200,000 clones, roughly nine tenths found once; its top ten account for roughly 0.2%. Input material: PBMCs. All receptors derive from a girl under three years old in good health and CMV-seronegative.

This sequence joins TRBV19 and TRBJ2-5, with a weak D call TRBD2 (6 bases). Trimming pared 5 bases from V and 3 bases from J, leaving 13 bases between. This CDR3 region has 14 residues. Germline-derived CDR1 and CDR2 are LNHDA and SQIVND (reference sequence). The CDR3: CASSALAEEETQYF. For the CDR3, the DNA is TGTGCCAGTAGTGCCTTAGCGGAGGAAGAGACCCAGTACTTC.

This chain uses TRBV2 with TRBJ2-3, with TRBD2 as a possible D gene (6 bases). Germline loops: CDR1 SNHLY, CDR2 FYNNEI. This CDR3 has 14 residues. Trimming pared 4 bases from V and 2 bases from J, leaving 10 bases between. CDR3 bases: TGTGCCAGCAGTGCCCGACTAGTCACAGATACGCAGTATTTT. Its translation is CASSARLVTDTQYF.

The rearrangement links TRBV7-9 to TRBJ2-7; TRBD2 agrees at 9 bases. The CDR3 extends over 12 amino acids. The junction had 5 bases not matched to a gene; V was cut back by 9 bases and J by 5 bases. Germline CDR1 SEHNR, CDR2 FQNEAQ (reference sequence). The CDR3 sequence: CASTSGPHEQYF. The CDR3 DNA reads TGTGCCAGTACTAGCGGGCCCCACGAGCAGTACTTC.